A selection of T cell receptor beta chains follows, all from one sample in a study of T cell repertoires in aging, cancer and after chemotherapy. TCRdb used MiXCR to reprocess the multiplex PCR reads, holding one entry per CDR3 protein. The table has under 6,000 distinct CDR3 sequences, less than 30% seen once. Sequencing was done on a sample of blood. These receptors all stem from a human donor with a solid tumor. Each CDR3 is given with its conserved first and last residue. Fields, in order: J gene, D gene, V gene, clone size, CDR3 DNA, CDR3 protein. A D gene is named only where the DNA matches it firmly. A clone size is listed for some rows: how often the clone was seen (once, few, many), or a class if it is expanded.

j_call: TRBJ2-5; d_call: TRBD2; v_call: TRBV7-9; clone_size: few; cdr3_nt: TGTGCCAGCAGCAAAGGGGCGGGGGGGCGAGGAGAGACCCAGTACTTC; cdr3_aa: CASSKGAGGRGETQYF
j_call: TRBJ2-5; d_call: .; v_call: TRBV11-2; clone_size: few; cdr3_nt: TGTGCCAGCAGCTTAAGTGGGGCAGACCAAGAGACCCAGTACTTC; cdr3_aa: CASSLSGADQETQYF
j_call: TRBJ1-6; d_call: .; v_call: TRBV11-2; clone_size: .; cdr3_nt: TGTGCCAGCACATTGTCACCAATGTGGGATTCACCCCTCCACTTT; cdr3_aa: CASTLSPMWDSPLHF
j_call: TRBJ1-6; d_call: .; v_call: TRBV6-1; clone_size: few; cdr3_nt: TGTGCCAGCAGTGAGAGCCCTGGCAGGGTTAGTTCACCCCTCCACTTT; cdr3_aa: CASSESPGRVSSPLHF
j_call: TRBJ2-3; d_call: TRBD2; v_call: TRBV27; clone_size: few; cdr3_nt: TGTGCCAGCAGCCCGGGACTAGAGTGGAGCACAGATACGCAGTATTTT; cdr3_aa: CASSPGLEWSTDTQYF
j_call: TRBJ2-7; d_call: .; v_call: TRBV27; clone_size: .; cdr3_nt: TGTGCCAGCAGCTCAGCGGACAGGAGCGGGAAACACTCCTACGAGCAGTACTTC; cdr3_aa: CASSSADRSGKHSYEQYF
j_call: TRBJ1-2; d_call: .; v_call: TRBV30; clone_size: medium-sized; cdr3_nt: TGTGCCTGGAGTCGGGCAGCTACTAACTATGGCTACACCTTC; cdr3_aa: CAWSRAATNYGYTF
j_call: TRBJ2-7; d_call: .; v_call: TRBV20-1; clone_size: .; cdr3_nt: TGCAGTGCTAGAGAGGGGGGCGCCAACGAGCAGTACTTC; cdr3_aa: CSAREGGANEQYF
j_call: TRBJ1-5; d_call: TRBD1; v_call: TRBV27; clone_size: .; cdr3_nt: TGTGCCAGTAACGAACAGGGGGGGCATCAGCCCCAGCATTTT; cdr3_aa: CASNEQGGHQPQHF
j_call: TRBJ2-2; d_call: .; v_call: TRBV20-1; clone_size: .; cdr3_nt: TGCAGTGCTCCTGAATCGAACACCGGGGAGCTGGTTTTT; cdr3_aa: CSAPESNTGELVF
j_call: TRBJ1-5; d_call: TRBD1; v_call: TRBV5-1; clone_size: few; cdr3_nt: TGCGCCAGCAGCCCCGGACAGGGAAGTCAGCCCCAGCATTTT; cdr3_aa: CASSPGQGSQPQHF